The 31 T cell receptor beta chains below were found in one sample sequenced in a study of blood T cell repertoires in COVID-19. Repertoires were generated with immunoSEQ multiplex PCR, while TCRdb's copy carries only in-frame clones and drops some. The sample holds nearly 200,000 clones, around 85% seen once. Sequences were obtained from peripheral blood. These receptors were taken from a woman in her 70s with acute or convalescent COVID-19.

The chain couples TRBV5-1 to TRBJ2-3; 10 nucleotides line up with TRBD2. Unmatched junction bases numbered 8, after V lost 2 bases and J lost 2 bases. The CDR3 loop spans 17 amino acids. Germline CDR1 reads SGHRS; CDR2 reads YFSETQ. CDR3 in amino acids: CASSFASGGTYTDTQYF. CDR3 nucleotides: TGCGCCAGCAGCTTCGCTAGCGGGGGAACTTACACAGATACGCAGTATTTT.

The chain is built from TRBV5-6 and TRBJ1-4; 7 bases align to TRBD1. The germline gives CDR1 SGHDT, CDR2 YYEEEE. The junction had 8 bases not matched to a gene; V was cut back by 4 bases and J by 5 bases. This CDR3 contains 15 residues. The CDR3 is CASSREQGKNEKLFF. DNA of the CDR3: TGTGCCAGCAGCAGGGAACAGGGGAAGAATGAAAAACTGTTTTTT. Full variable domain (outside the CDR3, taken from reference TRBV5-6 and TRBJ1-4): DAGVTQSPTHLIKTRGQQVTLRCSPKSGHDTVSWYQQALGQGPQFIFQYYEEEERQRGNFPDRFSGHQFPNYSSELNVNALLLGDSALYLCASSREQGKNEKLFFGSGTQLSVL.

On this clone itself: Other nucleotide sequences in the sample specify the same CDR3. This chain uses TRBV5-1 with TRBJ1-6, with 9 bases lining up with TRBD1. This CDR3 spans 15 amino acids. Losses at the gene ends were 0 bases for V and 8 bases for J; bases not matched to a gene: 3. CDR1 SGHRS and CDR2 YFSETQ come from the germline V gene. CDR3 in amino acids: CASSLEGQGYSPLHF. The DNA for the CDR3 is TGCGCCAGCAGCTTGGAGGGACAGGGATATTCACCCCTCCACTTT. The whole variable domain, filled in from reference TRBV5-1 and TRBJ1-6, reads KAGVTQTPRYLIKTRGQQVTLSCSPISGHRSVSWYQQTPGQGLQFLFEYFSETQRNKGNFPGRFSGRQFSNSRSEMNVSTLELGDSALYLCASSLEGQGYSPLHFGNGTRLTVT.

This rearrangement joins TRBV6-1 to TRBJ2-1; no firm D call. This CDR3 is built from 17 residues. The V and J ends lost 2 bases and 3 bases respectively, with 17 bases between them. The germline gives CDR1 MNHNS, CDR2 SASEGT. DNA of the CDR3: TGTGCCAGCAGTGAACTGGCACTATTGCCGATCTACAATGAGCAGTTCTTC. It yields the protein CASSELALLPIYNEQFF.

The CDR3 nucleotides are TGTGCCAGCAGCCAAGACGTCAGGCCCCGGGGCACTGAAGCTTTCTTT. This encodes CASSQDVRPRGTEAFF. The chain recombines TRBV3-1 (or the pseudogene TRBV3-2) with TRBJ1-1, with no clear D. V lost 0 bases and J lost 4, with 15 bases in between. This CDR3 comprises 16 residues. Germline values: CDR1 LGHDT, CDR2 YNNKEL (reference sequence).

The rearrangement links TRBV7-6 to TRBJ2-1, with 7 bases lining up with TRBD2. The CDR3 consists of 13 residues. Germline trimming cut 1 base from V and 7 bases from J; bases unmatched to any gene: 1. Per germline, CDR1 SGHVS and CDR2 FNYEAQ. In DNA, the CDR3 is TGTGCCAGCAGCTTAGAAGCGGGGAATGAGCAGTTCTTC. This gives the protein CASSLEAGNEQFF.

The V and J genes are TRBV6-6 and TRBJ2-7; tentative D call: TRBD1 (6 bases). The V and J ends lost 8 bases and 3 bases respectively, with 11 bases between them. The germline V gene has CDR1 MNHNY and CDR2 SVGAGI (reference sequence). This CDR3 contains 12 residues. CDR3 coding DNA: TGTGCCAGCCGTGGGGGCGTCTACGAGCAGTACTTC. It yields the protein CASRGGVYEQYF.

J is TRBJ1-5 and V is TRBV6-2 or TRBV6-3; no firm D call. Germline-derived CDR1 and CDR2 are MNHEY and SVGEGT. V lost 2 bases to trimming and J lost 6 bases, with 11 bases between them. The length of the CDR3 is 14 residues. Here the CDR3 DNA reads TGTGCCAGCAGTTACGGTCAAGAGGGTCAGCCCCAGCATTTT. This codes for CASSYGQEGQPQHF.

In its sample, this clone was seen once. The chain uses TRBV20-1 and TRBJ1-1; a weak D match, TRBD1 (5 bases). The CDR3 covers 12 residues. Germline lookup yields CDR1 DFQATT and CDR2 SNEGSKA (reference sequence). V was trimmed by 3 bases and J by 7 bases, leaving 12 bases between them. The CDR3 sequence is CSASIGHLEAFF. The CDR3 DNA reads TGCAGTGCTAGTATCGGACACCTTGAAGCTTTCTTT.

The chain combines TRBV19 with TRBJ1-2; 7 bases line up with TRBD1. CDR3 length equals 15 residues. Germline V gene data show CDR1 as LNHDA and CDR2 as SQIVND (reference sequence). V shed 5 bases and J 5 bases; nucleotides not matched to a gene: 11. DNA for the CDR3: TGTGCCAGTAGTTCCGACAGGGACGCTGCTTATGGCTACACCTTC. Its protein product is CASSSDRDAAYGYTF.

The CDR3 region is CASSSQNMGGEKLFF. The CDR3 coding sequence is TGTGCCAGCAGCTCCCAGAATATGGGGGGAGAAAAACTGTTTTTT. The chain carries TRBV11-2 and TRBJ1-4, with TRBD1 as a possible D gene (5 bases). CDR3 length: 15 amino acids. V shed 4 bases and J shed 8 bases, with 17 bases lying between them. Germline V lookup: CDR1 SGHAT, CDR2 FQNNGV.

The chain combines TRBV15 with TRBJ2-3; the match to TRBD2 covers 10 bases. V lost 0 bases and J lost 1; bases outside the gene matches: 10. Germline loops: CDR1 LNHNV, CDR2 YYDKDF (reference sequence). CDR3 length: 19 amino acids. CDR3 protein: CATSREHASGGRGTDTQYF. In DNA, the CDR3 is TGTGCCACCAGCAGAGAACACGCTAGCGGGGGTAGGGGCACAGATACGCAGTATTTT.

The V call is TRBV5-1, the J call TRBJ1-1; D unresolved. V lost 7 bases and J lost 1, with 17 bases in between. The CDR3 runs 15 residues. Germline CDR1 SGHRS, CDR2 YFSETQ. In DNA form, the CDR3 reads TGCGCCAGCTATGATTCACCGGGAGCGAACACTGAAGCTTTCTTT. This codes for CASYDSPGANTEAFF.

The chain combines TRBV4-1 with TRBJ1-5; no clear D gene. Trimming took 0 bases from V and 6 from J, leaving 18 bases between them. In germline, CDR1 is MGHRA, CDR2 YSYEKL. This CDR3 region has 17 residues. CDR3 protein: CASSQEVLGSIRQPQHF. The CDR3 nucleotides read TGCGCCAGCAGCCAAGAAGTCCTCGGGTCCATACGTCAGCCCCAGCATTTT.

This clone has a single count. The chain combines TRBV11-3 with TRBJ2-2; no clear D. This CDR3 is built from 16 residues. Germline loops: CDR1 SGHNT, CDR2 YENEEA. Between the trimmed V and J ends, which lost 0 bases and 1 base, there was a span of 9 bases. This CDR3 reads CASSLDRSKNTGELFF. CDR3 nucleotides: TGTGCCAGCAGCTTAGATCGGTCCAAGAACACCGGGGAGCTGTTTTTT.

V and J are TRBV24-1 and TRBJ1-5, with D possibly being TRBD1 (5 bases). Trimming took 5 bases from V and 4 from J, leaving 8 bases between them. Germline CDR1 KGHDR, CDR2 SFDVKD. The CDR3 sequence is 13 residues long. The CDR3 spells CATSGRGNQPQHF. As DNA, the CDR3 is TGTGCCACCAGTGGTAGGGGTAATCAGCCCCAGCATTTT.

The chain links TRBV7-8 to TRBJ2-4; D remains unclear. This CDR3 comprises 16 residues. Germline CDR1 SGHVS, CDR2 FQNEAQ. Deletions cut 1 base from V and 0 bases from J, with 10 bases between. This chain's CDR3 is CASSLGQILAKNIQYF. The CDR3 region has the DNA TGTGCCAGCAGCTTAGGGCAGATCCTAGCCAAAAACATTCAGTACTTC.

The chain joins TRBV7-9 to TRBJ2-5, with TRBD1 matching 9 bases. Germline loops: CDR1 SEHNR, CDR2 FQNEAQ (reference sequence). CDR3 size: 14 residues. The V gene end was trimmed by 2 bases and the J gene end by 5 bases; junction bases not matched to a gene: 3. The CDR3 here is CASSLYRGLETQYF. CDR3 nucleotides: TGTGCCAGCAGCTTATACAGGGGGCTCGAGACCCAGTACTTC.

This clone has only one observation. The V and J genes are TRBV3-1 (or the pseudogene TRBV3-2) and TRBJ1-2; 12 bases match TRBD1. V shed 3 bases and J 8 bases; nucleotides not matched to a gene: 7. Germline V lookup: CDR1 LGHDT, CDR2 YNNKEL (reference sequence). This CDR3 is built from 15 residues. The CDR3 coding sequence is TGTGCCAGCAGCCAGCACGCCGGGACAGGGGGCGGCTACACCTTC. This translates into CASSQHAGTGGGYTF.

The chain recombines TRBV9 with TRBJ2-6; D unresolved. The V gene's germline CDR1 is SGDLS and CDR2 YYNGEE. This CDR3 is built from 18 residues. With 0 bases removed from V and 0 bases from J, the gap between germline ends came to 13 bases. Written as DNA, the CDR3 is TGTGCCAGCAGCGTAGTTCCGGGTTCCCCCTCTGGGGCCAACGTCCTGACTTTC. The encoded protein is CASSVVPGSPSGANVLTF.

This chain joins TRBV2 and TRBJ2-2; unclear D gene. V lost 7 bases, J lost 0 bases, and 9 bases lay in between. The CDR3 loop spans 14 amino acids. CDR1 is SNHLY and CDR2 is FYNNEI in the germline V gene. In DNA form, the CDR3 reads TGTGCCAGCAAACGCGAACCGAACACCGGGGAGCTGTTTTTT. Translation: CASKREPNTGELFF. Variable domain in full (rest from reference TRBV2 and TRBJ2-2): EPEVTQTPSHQVTQMGQEVILRCVPISNHLYFYWYRQILGQKVEFLVSFYNNEISEKSEIFDDQFSVERPDGSNFTLKIRSTKLEDSAMYFCASKREPNTGELFFGEGSRLTVL.

The J gene is TRBJ2-4, the V gene TRBV20-1; D is unclear. This CDR3 has 15 residues. Germline V CDR1 and CDR2: DFQATT, SNEGSKA (reference sequence). Trimming took off 3 bases at V and 0 bases at J, with 12 bases between the two ends. In DNA, the CDR3 is TGCAGTGCTAGTGTTCCGGGTAGAGCCAAAAACATTCAGTACTTC. Encoded protein: CSASVPGRAKNIQYF.

This clone has only one observation. J is TRBJ2-7 and V is TRBV5-4; D not certain. This CDR3 contains 13 residues. V shed 3 bases and J shed 6 bases, with 13 bases lying between them. The germline V gene has CDR1 SGHNT and CDR2 YYREEE (reference sequence). The CDR3 region is CASSYQVVREQYF. CDR3 sequence (DNA): TGTGCCAGCAGCTACCAGGTAGTTCGCGAGCAGTACTTC.

The chain uses TRBV3-1 (or the pseudogene TRBV3-2) and TRBJ2-1, with D uncertain. With 2 bases removed from V and 5 bases from J, the gap between germline ends came to 13 bases. Germline V CDR1 and CDR2: LGHDT, YNNKEL (reference sequence). CDR3 length equals 15 residues. The CDR3 DNA sequence: TGTGCCAGCAGCCAACGTGGCGGAAGGCACAATGAGCAGTTCTTC. Its protein product is CASSQRGGRHNEQFF.

This chain connects TRBV7-8 to TRBJ2-5, with 7 positions matching TRBD1. CDR1 SGHVS and CDR2 FQNEAQ come from the germline V gene. V gave up 1 base and J gave up 5 bases; unmatched junction bases: 7. CDR3 length: 15 residues. The CDR3 coding sequence is TGTGCCAGCAGCTTAGAGGGGGCGCGGGTTGAGACCCAGTACTTC. It is translated as CASSLEGARVETQYF. The full variable domain, with the rest looked up from reference TRBV7-8 and TRBJ2-5, is GAGVSQSPRYKVAKRGQDVALRCDPISGHVSLFWYQQALGQGPEFLTYFQNEAQLDKSGLPSDRFFAERPEGSVSTLKIQRTQQEDSAVYLCASSLEGARVETQYFGPGTRLLVL.

The chain is built from TRBV4-1 and TRBJ1-2; 9 bases fit TRBD1. Germline CDR1 MGHRA, CDR2 YSYEKL. Trimming removed 4 bases from V and 4 bases from J; junction bases left unmatched: 7. The CDR3 is 15 residues long. The CDR3 DNA sequence: TGCGCCAGCAGCCCCGGACAGGGGTTTACCTATGGCTACACCTTC. Protein: CASSPGQGFTYGYTF.

The chain recombines TRBV5-4 with TRBJ2-3; 8 bases agree with TRBD1. The CDR3 extends over 13 amino acids. J was trimmed by 3 bases and V by 4 bases; bases with no gene match: 1. Germline values: CDR1 SGHNT, CDR2 YYREEE (reference sequence). This CDR3 reads CASSDRGTDTQYF. The CDR3 DNA is TGTGCCAGCAGCGACAGGGGAACAGATACGCAGTATTTT.

The chain uses TRBV19 and TRBJ1-6; TRBD1 matches at 10 bases. The J segment lost 7 bases and the V segment lost 0 bases, leaving 3 bases of the junction unmatched. This CDR3 contains 16 residues. CDR1 LNHDA and CDR2 SQIVND come from the germline V gene (reference sequence). CDR3 in amino acids: CASSIEGQGMNSPLHF. CDR3 bases: TGTGCCAGTAGTATAGAGGGACAGGGGATGAATTCACCCCTCCACTTT.

About this clone itself: The junction differs from germline at one of its ends, possibly a read error. The rearrangement links TRBV7-2 to TRBJ2-7; TRBD1 matches 9 bases. This CDR3 is 14 amino acids long. Germline V CDR1 and CDR2: SGHTA, FQGNSA. The CDR3 spells CASSLTLRQGGLWF. Here the CDR3 DNA reads TGTGCCAGCAGCTTAACGCTAAGACAGGGGGGGTTGTGGTTC.

The sample holds one count of this clone. The chain carries TRBV9 and TRBJ1-5; TRBD1 matches 8 bases. V dropped 3 bases and J dropped 3; count of bases not matched to a gene: 8. The CDR3 is 16 amino acids. CDR1 and CDR2 (germline): SGDLS, YYNGEE. This CDR3 is CASSGPWDRYNQPQHF. The CDR3 DNA is TGTGCCAGCAGCGGGCCCTGGGACAGGTACAATCAGCCCCAGCATTTT.

The V call is TRBV11-2, the J call TRBJ2-1, with TRBD2 as a possible D gene (6 bases). Trimming left V 0 bases short and J 6 bases short, with 18 bases between. CDR1 and CDR2 (germline): SGHAT, FQNNGV. This CDR3 has 17 amino acids. DNA of the CDR3: TGTGCCAGCAGCTTAGATACGCTTCGCGGGGCCAGCAATGAGCAGTTCTTC. Translation: CASSLDTLRGASNEQFF. Based on the CDR3 plus reference TRBV11-2 and TRBJ2-1, the full variable domain is EAGVAQSPRYKIIEKRQSVAFWCNPISGHATLYWYQQILGQGPKLLIQFQNNGVVDDSQLPKDRFSAERLKGVDSTLKIQPAKLEDSAVYLCASSLDTLRGASNEQFFGPGTRLTVL.